Given below is one T cell receptor (beta chain) in context. Antigen unknown. This table comes from immunoSEQ multiplex PCR, and its TCRdb copy is limited to in-frame clones, with some not included. This table has tens of thousands of clones, approximately 85% appearing once. These data are taken from a study of OX40 agonist ivuxolimab in advanced cancers. General study findings and limits: Undetermined was the antigen specificity of the expanded peripheral T cells. In CD8+ T cells, expanded clones were on average more numerous than in CD4+.

The starting material was CD4+ or CD8+ T cells sorted from blood, obtained in a trial of the OX40 agonist ivuxolimab. This TCR came from an adult with an advanced solid tumor such as melanoma, head and neck, liver or kidney cancer.

The CDR3 here is CASSIAAPQGNQPQHF. For the CDR3, the DNA is TGTGCCAGTAGTATAGCGGCCCCCCAGGGCAATCAGCCCCAGCATTTT. V and J are TRBV19 and TRBJ1-5; no definite D call. Per the germline V gene, CDR1 is LNHDA and CDR2 is SQIVND (reference sequence). The CDR3 length is 16 residues. Trimming shortened V by 1 base and J by 2 bases, and 12 bases separated the two germline ends.